This TCR beta chain was obtained from a study of memory CD4+ T cells and cytomegalovirus serostatus. The sort gate was single viable CD3+CD4+CD8-CD45RO+ cells for memory CD4+ T cells. In regard to this clone: Its antigen is undetermined.

The repertoire was sequenced with immunoSEQ multiplex PCR; TCRdb's copy has only in-frame clones and lacks some. Of some 95,000 clones in the sample, about four fifths were seen once. Study outcomes and limitations: A US-trained random forest predicted CMV serostatus with median AUC about 0.92.

Germline V lookup: CDR1 MGHRA, CDR2 YSYEKL. The ends lost 0 bases at V and 2 bases at J; junction bases unmatched: 9. This CDR3 has 17 amino acids. The chain couples TRBV4-1 to TRBJ2-7, with 8 bases fitting TRBD2. Sequences were obtained from memory CD4+ T cells from blood. The TCR comes from an adult in good health and CMV-seropositive. The CDR3 loop is CASSQEHWSGSTYEQYF. CDR3 nucleotides: TGCGCCAGCAGCCAAGAGCATTGGAGCGGGAGTACCTACGAGCAGTACTTC.